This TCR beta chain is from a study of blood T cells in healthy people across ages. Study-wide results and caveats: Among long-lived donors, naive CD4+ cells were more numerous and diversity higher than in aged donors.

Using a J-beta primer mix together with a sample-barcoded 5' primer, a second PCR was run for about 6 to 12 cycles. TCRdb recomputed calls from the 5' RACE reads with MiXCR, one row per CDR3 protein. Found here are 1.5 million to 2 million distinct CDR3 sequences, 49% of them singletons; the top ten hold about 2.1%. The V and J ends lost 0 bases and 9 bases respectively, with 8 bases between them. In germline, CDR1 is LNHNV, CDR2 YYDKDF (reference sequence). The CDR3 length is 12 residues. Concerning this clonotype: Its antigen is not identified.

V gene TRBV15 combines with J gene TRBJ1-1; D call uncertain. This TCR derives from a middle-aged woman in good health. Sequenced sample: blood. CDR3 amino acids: CATSRDRSQAFF. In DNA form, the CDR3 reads TGTGCCACCAGCAGAGACCGATCACAAGCTTTCTTT.